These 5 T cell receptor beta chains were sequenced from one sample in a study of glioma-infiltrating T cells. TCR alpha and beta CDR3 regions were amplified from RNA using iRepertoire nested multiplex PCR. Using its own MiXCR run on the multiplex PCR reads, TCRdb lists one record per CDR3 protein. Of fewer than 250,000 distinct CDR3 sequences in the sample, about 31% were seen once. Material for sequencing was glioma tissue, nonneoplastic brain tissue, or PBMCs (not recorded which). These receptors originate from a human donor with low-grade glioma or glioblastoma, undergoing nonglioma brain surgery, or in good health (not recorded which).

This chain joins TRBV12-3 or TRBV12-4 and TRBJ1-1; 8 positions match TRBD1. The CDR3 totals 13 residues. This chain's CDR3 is CVSRLTGGAEAFF. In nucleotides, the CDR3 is TGTGTTAGCAGACTAACAGGGGGGGCTGAAGCTTTCTTT.

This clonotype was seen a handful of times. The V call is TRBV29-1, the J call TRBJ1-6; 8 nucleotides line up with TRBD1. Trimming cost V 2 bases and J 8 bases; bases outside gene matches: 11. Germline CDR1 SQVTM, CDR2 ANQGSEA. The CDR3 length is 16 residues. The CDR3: CSVEQGALGRYSPLHF. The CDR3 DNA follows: TGCAGCGTTGAACAGGGGGCCTTGGGCCGTTATTCACCCCTCCACTTT.

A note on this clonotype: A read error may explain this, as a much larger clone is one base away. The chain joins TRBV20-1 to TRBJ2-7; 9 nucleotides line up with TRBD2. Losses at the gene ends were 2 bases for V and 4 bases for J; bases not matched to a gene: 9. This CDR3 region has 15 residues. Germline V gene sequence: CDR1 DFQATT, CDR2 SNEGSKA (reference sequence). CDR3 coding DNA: TGCAGTGCTAGATCCGGCGGGAGGGCCGGATACGAGCAGTACTTC. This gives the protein CSARSGGRAGYEQYF.

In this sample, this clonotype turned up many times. This CDR3 is CASKRLSTDTDTQYF. The DNA for the CDR3 is TGTGCCAGCAAAAGGTTGTCCACGGACACAGATACGCAGTATTTT. V is TRBV7-2 and J is TRBJ2-3; D remains unclear. The CDR3 has 15 amino acids. Trimming removed 7 bases at V and 2 bases at J, with 16 bases between. The germline V gene has CDR1 SGHTA and CDR2 FQGNSA. Complete variable domain (other parts from reference TRBV7-2 and TRBJ2-3): GAGVSQSPSNKVTEKGKDVELRCDPISGHTALYWYRQSLGQGLEFLIYFQGNSAPDKSGLPSDRFSAERTGGSVSTLTIQRTQQEDSAVYLCASKRLSTDTDTQYFGPGTRLTVL.

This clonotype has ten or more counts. The CDR3 coding sequence is TGTGCCAGCAAAAAACAGGGGGAGCACAATGAGCAGTTCTTC. It translates to CASKKQGEHNEQFF. The genes are TRBV6-2 or TRBV6-3 and TRBJ2-1; 8 positions agree with TRBD1. After removal of 7 bases from V and 5 bases from J, the junction contained 7 bases not matched to a gene. The germline CDR1 and CDR2 sequences are MNHEY and SVGEGT. The CDR3 runs 14 residues.